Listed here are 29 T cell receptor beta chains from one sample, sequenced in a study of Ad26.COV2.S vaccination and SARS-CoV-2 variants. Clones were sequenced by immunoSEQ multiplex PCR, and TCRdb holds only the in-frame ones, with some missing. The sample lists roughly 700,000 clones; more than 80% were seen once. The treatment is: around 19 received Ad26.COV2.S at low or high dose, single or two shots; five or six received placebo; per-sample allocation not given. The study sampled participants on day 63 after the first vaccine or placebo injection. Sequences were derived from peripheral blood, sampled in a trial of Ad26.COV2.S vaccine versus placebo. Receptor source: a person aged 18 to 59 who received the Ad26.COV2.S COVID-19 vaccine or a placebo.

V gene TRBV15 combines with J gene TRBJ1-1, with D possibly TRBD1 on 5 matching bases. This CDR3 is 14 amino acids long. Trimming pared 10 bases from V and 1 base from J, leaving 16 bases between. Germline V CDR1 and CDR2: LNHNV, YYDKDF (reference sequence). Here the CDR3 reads CASMELGTNTEAFF. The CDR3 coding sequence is TGTGCCAGCATGGAGTTGGGGACGAACACTGAAGCTTTCTTT.

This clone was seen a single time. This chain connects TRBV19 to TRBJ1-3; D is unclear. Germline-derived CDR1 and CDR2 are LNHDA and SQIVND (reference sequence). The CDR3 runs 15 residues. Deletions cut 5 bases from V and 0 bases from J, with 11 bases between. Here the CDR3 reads CASSFGRSSGNTIYF. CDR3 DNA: TGTGCCAGTAGTTTCGGACGGAGCTCTGGAAACACCATATATTTT.

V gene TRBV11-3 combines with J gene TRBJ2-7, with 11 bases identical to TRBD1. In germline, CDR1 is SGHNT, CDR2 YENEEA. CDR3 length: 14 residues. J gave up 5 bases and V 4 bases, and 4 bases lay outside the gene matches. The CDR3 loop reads CASSSPGQGDEQYF. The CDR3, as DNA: TGTGCCAGCAGCTCACCGGGACAGGGGGACGAGCAGTACTTC. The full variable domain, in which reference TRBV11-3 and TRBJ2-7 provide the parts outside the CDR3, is EAGVVQSPRYKIIEKKQPVAFWCNPISGHNTLYWYLQNLGQGPELLIRYENEEAVDDSQLPKDRFSAERLKGVDSTLKIQPAELGDSAVYLCASSSPGQGDEQYFGPGTRLTVT.

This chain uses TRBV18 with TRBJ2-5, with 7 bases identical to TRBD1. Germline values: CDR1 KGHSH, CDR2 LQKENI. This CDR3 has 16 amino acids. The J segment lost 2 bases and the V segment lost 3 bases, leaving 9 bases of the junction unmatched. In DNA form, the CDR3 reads TGTGCCAGCTCACCTGTCCCGGGACAGACACAAGAGACCCAGTACTTC. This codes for CASSPVPGQTQETQYF.

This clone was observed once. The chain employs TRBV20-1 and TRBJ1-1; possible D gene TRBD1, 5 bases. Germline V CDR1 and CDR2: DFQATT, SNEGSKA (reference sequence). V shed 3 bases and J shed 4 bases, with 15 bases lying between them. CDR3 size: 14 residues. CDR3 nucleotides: TGCAGTGCTAGTCGCGGCAGAGGGGCCACTGAAGCTTTCTTT. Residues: CSASRGRGATEAFF.

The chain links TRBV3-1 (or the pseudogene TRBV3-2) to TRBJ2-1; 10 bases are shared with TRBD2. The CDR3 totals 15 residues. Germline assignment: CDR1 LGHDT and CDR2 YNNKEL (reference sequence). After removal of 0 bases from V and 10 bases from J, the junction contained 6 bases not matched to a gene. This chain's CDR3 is CASSQERAGGSEQFF. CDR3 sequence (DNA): TGTGCCAGCAGCCAAGAACGAGCGGGGGGGTCAGAGCAGTTCTTC.

The CDR3 DNA reads as TGTGCCAGCAGCGCCGCCTACGAGCAGTACTTC. Protein product: CASSAAYEQYF. V usage is TRBV7-9 and J usage is TRBJ2-7; no firm D call. The CDR3 covers 11 residues. Germline V gives CDR1 SEHNR, CDR2 FQNEAQ (reference sequence). Trimming removed 5 bases from V and 2 bases from J, with 4 bases in between.

The CDR3 region has the DNA TGTGCCTGGAAACTAGCGGGGGTAGGATACGAGCAGTACTTC. Its protein product is CAWKLAGVGYEQYF. The chain couples TRBV30 to TRBJ2-7, with TRBD2 identical over 11 bases. V lost 4 bases and J lost 4; bases outside the gene matches: 6. Germline CDR1 is GTSNPN and CDR2 is SVGIG (reference sequence). The CDR3 spans 14 residues.

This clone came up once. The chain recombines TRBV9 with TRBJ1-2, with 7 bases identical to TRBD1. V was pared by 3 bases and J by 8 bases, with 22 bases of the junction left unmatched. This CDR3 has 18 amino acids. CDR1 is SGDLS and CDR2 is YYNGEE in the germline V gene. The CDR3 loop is CASSALVVTGIRSEGYTF. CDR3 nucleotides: TGTGCCAGCAGCGCTCTAGTAGTGACAGGGATACGAAGTGAGGGCTACACCTTC.

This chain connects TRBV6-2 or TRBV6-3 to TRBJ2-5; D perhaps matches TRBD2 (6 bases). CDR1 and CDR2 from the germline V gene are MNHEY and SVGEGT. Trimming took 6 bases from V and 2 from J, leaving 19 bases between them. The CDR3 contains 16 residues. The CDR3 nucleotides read TGTGCCAGCAGCCAGGGAGGTTACCGGAGGCAAGAGACCCAGTACTTC. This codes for CASSQGGYRRQETQYF.

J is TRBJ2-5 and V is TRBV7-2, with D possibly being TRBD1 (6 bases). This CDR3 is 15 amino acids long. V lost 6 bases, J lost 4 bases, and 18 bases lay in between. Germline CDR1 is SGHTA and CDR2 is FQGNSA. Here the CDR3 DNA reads TGTGCCAGCAGTAGAGACGGAATAGGGGGAGAGACCCAGTACTTC. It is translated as CASSRDGIGGETQYF.

Here the CDR3 reads CASSPNRGDLEAFF. The CDR3 DNA sequence: TGTGCCAGCTCACCAAACAGGGGGGACCTTGAAGCTTTCTTT. V usage is TRBV18 and J usage is TRBJ1-1; 8 nucleotides match TRBD1. Germline V lookup: CDR1 KGHSH, CDR2 LQKENI. CDR3 length: 14 amino acids. The ends lost 2 bases at V and 7 bases at J; junction bases unmatched: 6.

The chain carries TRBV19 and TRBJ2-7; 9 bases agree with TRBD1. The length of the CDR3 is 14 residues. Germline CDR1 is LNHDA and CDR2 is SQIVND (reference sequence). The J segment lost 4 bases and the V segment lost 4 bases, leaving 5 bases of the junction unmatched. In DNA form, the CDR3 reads TGTGCCAGTAGTAAAGGACAGGGGACTTACGAGCAGTACTTC. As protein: CASSKGQGTYEQYF.

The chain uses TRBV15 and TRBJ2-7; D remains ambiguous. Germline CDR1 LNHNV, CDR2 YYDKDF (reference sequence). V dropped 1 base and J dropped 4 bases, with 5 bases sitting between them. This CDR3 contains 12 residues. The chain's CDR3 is CATSRVGYEQYF. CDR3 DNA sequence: TGTGCCACCAGCAGAGTGGGGTACGAGCAGTACTTC. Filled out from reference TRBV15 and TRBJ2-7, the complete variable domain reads DAMVIQNPRYQVTQFGKPVTLSCSQTLNHNVMYWYQQKSSQAPKLLFHYYDKDFNNEADTPDNFQSRRPNTSFCFLDIRSPGLGDTAMYLCATSRVGYEQYFGPGTRLTVT.

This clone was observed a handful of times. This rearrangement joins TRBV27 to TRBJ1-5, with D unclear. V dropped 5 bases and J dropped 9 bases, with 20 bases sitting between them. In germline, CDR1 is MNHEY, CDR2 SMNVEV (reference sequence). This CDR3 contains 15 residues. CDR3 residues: CASSPFILPPTPQHF. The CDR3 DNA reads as TGTGCCAGCAGTCCATTTATCTTACCGCCGACGCCCCAGCATTTT.

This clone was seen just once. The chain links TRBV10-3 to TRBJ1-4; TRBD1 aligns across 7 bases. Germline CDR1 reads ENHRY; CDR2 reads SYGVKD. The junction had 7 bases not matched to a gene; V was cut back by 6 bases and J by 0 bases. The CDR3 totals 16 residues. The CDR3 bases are TGTGCCATCAGCGCCGACAGGGCCGCAACTAATGAAAAACTGTTTTTT. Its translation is CAISADRAATNEKLFF.

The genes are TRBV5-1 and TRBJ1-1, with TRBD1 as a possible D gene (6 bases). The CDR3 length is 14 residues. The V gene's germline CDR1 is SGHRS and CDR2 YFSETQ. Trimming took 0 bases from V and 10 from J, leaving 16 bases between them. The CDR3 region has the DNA TGCGCCAGCAGCTTGGAAGTCAGGGGATATGGAGCTTTCTTT. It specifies CASSLEVRGYGAFF.

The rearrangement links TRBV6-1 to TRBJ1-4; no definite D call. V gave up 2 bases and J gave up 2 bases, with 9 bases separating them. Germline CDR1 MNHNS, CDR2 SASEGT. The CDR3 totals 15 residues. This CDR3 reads CASSEIRATNEKLFF. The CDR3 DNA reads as TGTGCCAGCAGTGAAATACGTGCGACTAATGAAAAACTGTTTTTT.

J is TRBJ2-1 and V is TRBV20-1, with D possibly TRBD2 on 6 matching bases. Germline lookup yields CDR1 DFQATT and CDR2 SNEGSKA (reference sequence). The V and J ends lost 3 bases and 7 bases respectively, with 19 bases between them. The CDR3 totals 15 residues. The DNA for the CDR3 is TGCAGTGCTAGTTGGGTAGGCCGCGGGAAAAATGAGCAGTTCTTC. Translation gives CSASWVGRGKNEQFF.

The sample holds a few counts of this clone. CDR3 loop: CASSEYGTAATEQYF. DNA of the CDR3: TGTGCCAGCAGTGAATACGGGACAGCGGCTACCGAGCAGTACTTC. This chain joins TRBV25-1 and TRBJ2-7; TRBD1 aligns across 7 bases. The trim removed 0 bases at V and 6 bases at J, leaving 8 bases unmatched. Germline V lookup: CDR1 MGHDK, CDR2 SYGVNS. This CDR3 has 15 amino acids.

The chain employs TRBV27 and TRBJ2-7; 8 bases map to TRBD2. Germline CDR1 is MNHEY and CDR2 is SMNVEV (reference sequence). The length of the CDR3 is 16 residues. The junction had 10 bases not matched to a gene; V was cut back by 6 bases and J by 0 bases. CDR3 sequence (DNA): TGTGCCAGCAGACGCCGGGGGGGCCTGAGCTCCTACGAGCAGTACTTC. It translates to CASRRRGGLSSYEQYF.

The CDR3 DNA reads TGCAGCTCACAAGGGCGGCTAGCGGGCTCAAGCTCCTACAATGAGCAGTTCTTC. This sequence encodes CSSQGRLAGSSSYNEQFF. The gene calls are TRBV29-1 and TRBJ2-1, with 8 positions matching TRBD2. The CDR3 loop spans 18 amino acids. J was trimmed by 0 bases and V by 8 bases; bases with no gene match: 18. CDR1 and CDR2 (germline): SQVTM, ANQGSEA.

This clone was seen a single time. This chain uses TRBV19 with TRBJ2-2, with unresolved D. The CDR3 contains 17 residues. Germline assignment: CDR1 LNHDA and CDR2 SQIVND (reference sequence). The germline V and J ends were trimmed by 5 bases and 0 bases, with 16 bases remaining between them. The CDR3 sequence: CASSRVLTPANTGELFF. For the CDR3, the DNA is TGTGCCAGTAGTCGTGTACTGACTCCTGCGAACACCGGGGAGCTGTTTTTT.

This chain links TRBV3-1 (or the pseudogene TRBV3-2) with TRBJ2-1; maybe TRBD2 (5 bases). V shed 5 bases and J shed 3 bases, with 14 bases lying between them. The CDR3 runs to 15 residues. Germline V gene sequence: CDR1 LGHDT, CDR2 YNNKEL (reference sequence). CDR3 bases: TGTGCCAGCAGCACCCGGACTGGGAGCTACAATGAGCAGTTCTTC. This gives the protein CASSTRTGSYNEQFF.

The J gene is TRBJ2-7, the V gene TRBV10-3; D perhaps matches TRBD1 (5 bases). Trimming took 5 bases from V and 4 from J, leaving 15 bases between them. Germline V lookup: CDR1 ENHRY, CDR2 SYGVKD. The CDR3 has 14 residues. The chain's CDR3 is CAISTGVAQYEQYF. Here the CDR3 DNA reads TGTGCCATCAGTACAGGCGTCGCCCAGTACGAGCAGTACTTC.

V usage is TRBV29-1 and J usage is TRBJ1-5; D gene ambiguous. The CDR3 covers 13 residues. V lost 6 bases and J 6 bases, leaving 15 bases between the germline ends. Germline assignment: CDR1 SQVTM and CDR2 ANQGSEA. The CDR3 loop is CSVVQSPGQPQHF. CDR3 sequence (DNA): TGCAGCGTCGTACAAAGCCCCGGTCAGCCCCAGCATTTT. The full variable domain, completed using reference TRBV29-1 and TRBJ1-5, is SAVISQKPSRDICQRGTSLTIQCQVDSQVTMMFWYRQQPGQSLTLIATANQGSEATYESGFVIDKFPISRPNLTFSTLTVSNMSPEDSSIYLCSVVQSPGQPQHFGDGTRLSIL.

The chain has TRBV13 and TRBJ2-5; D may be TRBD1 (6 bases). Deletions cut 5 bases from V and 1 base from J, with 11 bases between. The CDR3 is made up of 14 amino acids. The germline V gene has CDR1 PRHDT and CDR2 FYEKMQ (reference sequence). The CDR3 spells CASSHLGAQETQYF. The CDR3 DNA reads TGTGCCAGCAGCCACTTGGGGGCCCAAGAGACCCAGTACTTC.

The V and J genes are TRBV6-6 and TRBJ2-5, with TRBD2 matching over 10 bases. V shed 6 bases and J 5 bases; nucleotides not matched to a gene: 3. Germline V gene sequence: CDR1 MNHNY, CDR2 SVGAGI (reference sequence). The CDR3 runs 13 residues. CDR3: CASRAGGWETQYF. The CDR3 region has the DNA TGTGCCAGCAGAGCGGGAGGGTGGGAGACCCAGTACTTC.

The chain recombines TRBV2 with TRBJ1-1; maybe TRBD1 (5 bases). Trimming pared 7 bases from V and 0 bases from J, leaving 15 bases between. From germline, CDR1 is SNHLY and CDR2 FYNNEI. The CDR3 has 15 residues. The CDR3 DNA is TGTGCCAGCAAAGGACAACTTATTCTGAACACTGAAGCTTTCTTT. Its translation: CASKGQLILNTEAFF.